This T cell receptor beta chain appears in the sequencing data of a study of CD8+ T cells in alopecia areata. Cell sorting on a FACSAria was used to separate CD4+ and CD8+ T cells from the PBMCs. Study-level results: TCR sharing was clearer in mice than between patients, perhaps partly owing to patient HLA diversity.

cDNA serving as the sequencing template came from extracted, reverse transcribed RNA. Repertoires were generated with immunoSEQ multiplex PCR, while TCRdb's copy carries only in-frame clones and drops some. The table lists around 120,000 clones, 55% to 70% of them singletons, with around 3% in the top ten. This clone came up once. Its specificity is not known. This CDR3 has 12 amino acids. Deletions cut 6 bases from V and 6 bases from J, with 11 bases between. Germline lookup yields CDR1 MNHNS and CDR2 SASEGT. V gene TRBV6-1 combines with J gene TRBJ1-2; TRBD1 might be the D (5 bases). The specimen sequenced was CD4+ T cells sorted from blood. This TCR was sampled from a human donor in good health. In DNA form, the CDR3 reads TGTGCCAGCAGCGTGGGGGGTCATGGCTACACCTTC. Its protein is CASSVGGHGYTF.